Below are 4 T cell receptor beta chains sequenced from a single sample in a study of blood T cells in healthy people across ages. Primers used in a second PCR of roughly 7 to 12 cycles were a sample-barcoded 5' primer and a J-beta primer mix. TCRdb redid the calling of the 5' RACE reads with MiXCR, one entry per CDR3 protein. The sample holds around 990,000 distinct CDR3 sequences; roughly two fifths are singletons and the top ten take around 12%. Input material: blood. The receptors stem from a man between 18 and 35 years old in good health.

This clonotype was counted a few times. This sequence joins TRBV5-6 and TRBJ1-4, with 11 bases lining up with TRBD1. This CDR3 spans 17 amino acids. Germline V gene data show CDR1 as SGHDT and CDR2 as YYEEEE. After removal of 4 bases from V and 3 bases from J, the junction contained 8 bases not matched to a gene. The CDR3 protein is CASSARTGGSSNEKLFF. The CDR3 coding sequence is TGTGCCAGCAGCGCCCGGACAGGGGGCTCGTCTAATGAAAAACTGTTTTTT.

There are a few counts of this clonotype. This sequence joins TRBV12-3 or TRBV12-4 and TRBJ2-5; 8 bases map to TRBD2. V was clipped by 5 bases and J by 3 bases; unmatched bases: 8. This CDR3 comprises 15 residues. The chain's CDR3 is CASSPLGTREETQYF. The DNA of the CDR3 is TGTGCCAGCAGTCCCCTCGGGACTAGGGAAGAGACCCAGTACTTC.

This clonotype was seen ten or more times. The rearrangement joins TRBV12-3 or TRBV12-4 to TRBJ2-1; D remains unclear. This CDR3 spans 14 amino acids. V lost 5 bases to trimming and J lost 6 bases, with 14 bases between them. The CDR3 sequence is CASSAISAVNEQFF. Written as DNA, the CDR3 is TGTGCCAGCAGTGCTATTTCAGCCGTCAATGAGCAGTTCTTC.

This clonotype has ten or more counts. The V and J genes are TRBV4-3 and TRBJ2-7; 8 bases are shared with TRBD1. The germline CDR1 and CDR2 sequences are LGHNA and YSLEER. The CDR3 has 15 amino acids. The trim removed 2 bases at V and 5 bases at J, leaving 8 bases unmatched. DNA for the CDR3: TGCGCCAGCAGCCAAATATCGACAGGGGAGGACGAGCAGTACTTC. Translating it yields CASSQISTGEDEQYF.